Below are 30 T cell receptor beta chains sequenced from a single sample in a study of Graves' ophthalmopathy and Graves' hyperthyroidism. Transcripts of RNA were the source for amplifying TCR beta CDR3 regions. HTBI primers were employed in first-round RT-PCR, then a second-round multiplex PCR followed. TCRdb fed the multiplex PCR reads into MiXCR, producing one record per CDR3 protein. The repertoire holds over 650,000 distinct CDR3 sequences, just over 40% seen once, with more than 2.5% in the top ten. The sequencing input was peripheral blood. All receptors derive from an adult man with Graves' ophthalmopathy.

This clonotype was detected only a few times. The chain links TRBV7-8 to TRBJ2-7; 7 positions match TRBD1. CDR3 length equals 12 residues. Germline V gene data show CDR1 as SGHVS and CDR2 as FQNEAQ. V lost 5 bases and J lost 7; bases outside the gene matches: 5. CDR3 nucleotide sequence: TGTGCCAGCAGCCCGACAGGGCGGGAGCAGTACTTC. Protein product: CASSPTGREQYF.

The J gene is TRBJ2-1, the V gene TRBV29-1; 8 nucleotides line up with TRBD1. CDR1 and CDR2 from the germline V gene are SQVTM and ANQGSEA. J gave up 8 bases and V 3 bases, and 12 bases lay outside the gene matches. CDR3 length: 15 amino acids. The CDR3 loop is CSVDRAGGASHEQFF. The DNA of the CDR3 is TGCAGCGTTGACAGGGCAGGGGGCGCGTCCCATGAGCAGTTCTTC.

The CDR3 sequence: CAISAPGQDQYF. CDR3 nucleotides: TGTGCCATCAGTGCCCCGGGACAGGACCAGTACTTC. The chain has TRBV10-3 and TRBJ2-7; 8 positions match TRBD1. Trimming at V came to 4 bases and at J to 10 bases, leaving 6 bases not matched to a gene. From germline, CDR1 is ENHRY and CDR2 SYGVKD. The CDR3 is made up of 12 amino acids.

This clonotype has only a few counts. The rearrangement joins TRBV6-5 to TRBJ2-3; the D gene could be TRBD1 or TRBD2 (6 bases each). The CDR3 consists of 14 residues. Germline CDR1 MNHEY, CDR2 SVGAGI. V was pared by 6 bases and J by 4 bases, with 14 bases between. The CDR3 DNA is TGTGCCAGCAGGGAGGGGCCAGGGGCAGATACGCAGTATTTT. Translation gives CASREGPGADTQYF.

The rearrangement uses TRBV12-3 or TRBV12-4 and TRBJ2-7; TRBD2 agrees at 10 bases. There are 15 residues in the CDR3. V lost 4 bases, J lost 3 bases, and 6 bases stayed unmatched. This chain's CDR3 is CASSSSGLASYEQYF. The CDR3 nucleotides read TGTGCCAGCAGTTCGTCGGGACTAGCGAGCTACGAGCAGTACTTC.

The rearrangement joins TRBV3-1 to TRBJ2-3; D is uncertain. The CDR3 has 15 amino acids. Germline V gene data show CDR1 as LGHDT and CDR2 as YNNKEL (reference sequence). Trimming left V 0 bases short and J 2 bases short, with 9 bases between. CDR3 amino acids: CASSQDRRPTDTQYF. As DNA, the CDR3 is TGTGCCAGCAGCCAAGATCGACGCCCCACAGATACGCAGTATTTT.

This clonotype was found once. The chain recombines TRBV5-1 with TRBJ1-4; tentative D call: TRBD1 (5 bases). This CDR3 has 16 amino acids. Germline lookup yields CDR1 SGHRS and CDR2 YFSETQ. V lost 2 bases to trimming and J lost 7 bases, with 18 bases between them. CDR3 bases: TGCGCCAGCAGCTTTGGAGGGGCAGGGCCATTTGAAAAACTGTTTTTT. The encoded protein is CASSFGGAGPFEKLFF.

This clonotype has at least ten counts. The V call is TRBV2, the J call TRBJ2-6, with D unresolved. CDR1 and CDR2 (germline): SNHLY, FYNNEI. Trimming shortened V by 4 bases and J by 4 bases, and 11 bases separated the two germline ends. This CDR3 spans 15 amino acids. CDR3 sequence (DNA): TGTGCCAGCAGTGTTGGGGATCCCGGGGCCAACGTCCTGACTTTC. Protein: CASSVGDPGANVLTF.

This clonotype has more than one count but fewer than ten. The DNA for the CDR3 is TGTGCCAGCAGGCGGTCAGAAGTGAGCTATGGCTACACCTTC. Its protein product is CASRRSEVSYGYTF. V and J are TRBV10-3 and TRBJ1-2; D uncertain. The length of the CDR3 is 14 residues. V was clipped by 10 bases and J by 4 bases, with 19 bases between them. The germline V gene has CDR1 ENHRY and CDR2 SYGVKD.

Only one count was recorded for this clonotype. The CDR3 spells CSVDRGRNYGYTF. The CDR3 DNA follows: TGCAGCGTAGACAGGGGGCGAAACTATGGCTACACCTTC. The V call is TRBV29-1, the J call TRBJ1-2, with TRBD1 identical over 10 bases. The germline gives CDR1 SQVTM, CDR2 ANQGSEA. The CDR3 covers 13 residues. Trimming at V came to 6 bases and at J to 2 bases, leaving 3 bases not matched to a gene.

The V call is TRBV10-3, the J call TRBJ1-2; 8 bases match TRBD1. Trimming at V came to 6 bases and at J to 7 bases, leaving 10 bases not matched to a gene. Germline values: CDR1 ENHRY, CDR2 SYGVKD. The CDR3 has 14 residues. For the CDR3, the DNA is TGTGCCATCAGGCCGGGACAGGTTGACTCTGGCTACACCTTC. Protein: CAIRPGQVDSGYTF.

In this sample, this clonotype turned up many times. V gene TRBV2 combines with J gene TRBJ1-5, with 7 bases lining up with TRBD1. The CDR3 spans 13 residues. CDR1 is SNHLY, CDR2 FYNNEI, per germline. V gave up 7 bases and J gave up 7 bases; unmatched junction bases: 7. The CDR3 DNA follows: TGTGCCAGCAATCCGACAGGGTCACAGCCCCAGCATTTT. It encodes CASNPTGSQPQHF.

As concerns this clonotype: A read error is likely, as this CDR3 ends without the conserved phenylalanine or tryptophan. The chain carries TRBV7-2 and TRBJ2-5, with 7 bases aligning to TRBD1. Trimming cost V 5 bases and J 0 bases; bases outside gene matches: 3. Germline assignment: CDR1 SGHTA and CDR2 FQGNSA. This CDR3 spans 14 amino acids. The CDR3 nucleotides read TGTGCCAGCAGCCTAGGACAGGACCAAGAGACCCAGTACGTC. It encodes CASSLGQDQETQYV.

This chain links TRBV4-1 with TRBJ2-7; TRBD1 is a possible D gene (5 bases). Trimming stripped 3 bases from V and 1 base from J, with 7 bases between. The germline V gene encodes CDR1 MGHRA and CDR2 YSYEKL. There are 13 residues in the CDR3. CDR3 in DNA: TGCGCCAGCAGCCATCCAGGGTCCTACGAGCAGTACTTC. Amino acids: CASSHPGSYEQYF.

This chain links TRBV29-1 with TRBJ2-1, with D uncertain. V lost 4 bases to trimming and J lost 5 bases, with 12 bases between them. Germline assignment: CDR1 SQVTM and CDR2 ANQGSEA. The CDR3 sequence is 13 residues long. CDR3 bases: TGCAGCGTTGCGCTTATATCTGACAATGAGCAGTTCTTC. Its protein is CSVALISDNEQFF.

Of note for this clonotype: Given a much more abundant clone one base away, this may be a read error. J is TRBJ2-7 and V is TRBV5-1; 7 bases match TRBD1. Germline-derived CDR1 and CDR2 are SGHRS and YFSETQ. The CDR3 extends over 14 amino acids. In DNA, the CDR3 is TGCGTCAGCAGCTTGAAGGGGGCATCCTACGAGCAGTACTTC. Translated: CVSSLKGASYEQYF.

In its sample, this clonotype was seen many times. The chain combines TRBV14 with TRBJ2-7; D gene ambiguous. Trimming stripped 0 bases from V and 5 bases from J, with 5 bases between. The CDR3 is 12 residues long. CDR1 SGHDN and CDR2 FVKESK come from the germline V gene. The CDR3 DNA is TGTGCCAGCAGCCAAGATCGCCACGAGCAGTACTTC. This translates into CASSQDRHEQYF.

This clonotype was seen more than once but under ten times. The chain joins TRBV30 to TRBJ2-6; no clear D. Germline values: CDR1 GTSNPN, CDR2 SVGIG (reference sequence). The CDR3 spans 13 residues. Trimming cost V 5 bases and J 2 bases, with 7 bases left between them. DNA for the CDR3: TGTGCCTGGGGCAGTGCTGGGGCCAACGTCCTGACTTTC. Its protein product is CAWGSAGANVLTF.

This clonotype was detected many times. The chain joins TRBV19 to TRBJ2-7; D might be TRBD2 (5 bases). The V and J ends lost 0 bases and 7 bases respectively, with 10 bases between them. CDR1 is LNHDA and CDR2 is SQIVND in the germline V gene (reference sequence). This CDR3 has 13 residues. CDR3 loop: CASSIDRRREQYF. CDR3 sequence (DNA): TGTGCCAGTAGTATAGATCGGCGGAGGGAGCAGTACTTC. Looking up the rest from reference TRBV19 and TRBJ2-7 gives the full variable domain: DGGITQSPKYLFRKEGQNVTLSCEQNLNHDAMYWYRQDPGQGLRLIYYSQIVNDFQKGDIAEGYSVSREKKESFPLTVTSAQKNPTAFYLCASSIDRRREQYFGPGTRLTVT.

This chain joins TRBV20-1 and TRBJ2-3, with D perhaps being TRBD1 or TRBD2 (5 bases each). This CDR3 comprises 12 residues. V shed 7 bases and J shed 2 bases, with 10 bases lying between them. Germline V CDR1 and CDR2: DFQATT, SNEGSKA (reference sequence). The CDR3 is CSGGTYTDTQYF. The CDR3 coding sequence is TGCAGTGGAGGGACCTACACAGATACGCAGTATTTT.

The chain recombines TRBV29-1 with TRBJ1-1; a weak D match, TRBD1 (6 bases). The CDR3 is 12 amino acids. The V gene's germline CDR1 is SQVTM and CDR2 ANQGSEA. Trimming shortened V by 7 bases and J by 6 bases, and 15 bases separated the two germline ends. CDR3 residues: CSGETQGSEAFF. The CDR3 bases are TGCAGCGGAGAAACGCAGGGGTCTGAAGCTTTCTTT.

This chain joins TRBV29-1 and TRBJ2-6, with D perhaps matching TRBD1 (7 bases). Germline values: CDR1 SQVTM, CDR2 ANQGSEA. The length of the CDR3 is 16 residues. V was pared by 1 base and J by 4 bases, with 14 bases between. CDR3 protein: CSVEGRGPGGANVLTF. CDR3 coding DNA: TGCAGCGTTGAAGGGAGGGGGCCGGGGGGGGCCAACGTCCTGACTTTC.

The chain carries TRBV19 and TRBJ1-5; 7 nucleotides agree with TRBD1. The CDR3 covers 17 residues. Germline trimming cut 6 bases from V and 0 bases from J; bases unmatched to any gene: 11. Germline values: CDR1 LNHDA, CDR2 SQIVND (reference sequence). The CDR3 DNA sequence: TGTGCCAGTAGGAGACAGGGTCCCAGTTATAGCAATCAGCCCCAGCATTTT. Translation gives CASRRQGPSYSNQPQHF.

The chain employs TRBV11-2 and TRBJ2-7; 8 positions match TRBD1. The CDR3 length is 17 residues. J gave up 1 base and V 3 bases, and 11 bases lay outside the gene matches. Germline V lookup: CDR1 SGHAT, CDR2 FQNNGV. Here the CDR3 reads CASSFIPGQVPSYEQYF. Here the CDR3 DNA reads TGTGCCAGCAGCTTCATTCCGGGACAGGTACCTTCCTACGAGCAGTACTTC.

In this sample, this clonotype turned up a few times. This chain links TRBV10-3 with TRBJ2-6; 12 nucleotides align to TRBD1. The CDR3 runs 19 residues. The J segment lost 2 bases and the V segment lost 10 bases, leaving 15 bases of the junction unmatched. Per germline, CDR1 ENHRY and CDR2 SYGVKD. CDR3 coding DNA: TGTGCCAGCAGCCCGAGTCCCGGGACAGGGGGCGCTGGGGCCAACGTCCTGACTTTC. This codes for CASSPSPGTGGAGANVLTF.

In its sample, this clonotype was seen many times. The chain is built from TRBV2 and TRBJ2-5; TRBD2 matches 7 bases. CDR1 SNHLY and CDR2 FYNNEI come from the germline V gene. Trimming took 7 bases from V and 4 from J; bases not matched to a gene: 9. The CDR3 runs to 14 residues. The CDR3 nucleotides read TGTGCCAGCACGCGGGAGCAGCGGGGAGAGACCCAGTACTTC. It codes for CASTREQRGETQYF. Full variable domain (missing parts from reference TRBV2 and TRBJ2-5): EPEVTQTPSHQVTQMGQEVILRCVPISNHLYFYWYRQILGQKVEFLVSFYNNEISEKSEIFDDQFSVERPDGSNFTLKIRSTKLEDSAMYFCASTREQRGETQYFGPGTRLLVL.

Comment on this clonotype: Possible read error: a much larger clone is one base away. This rearrangement joins TRBV10-3 to TRBJ2-6; unclear D gene. Trimming took 10 bases from V and 2 from J, leaving 12 bases between them. This CDR3 is 14 amino acids long. Germline CDR1 and CDR2: ENHRY and SYGVKD. The CDR3 DNA sequence: TGTGCCAACACAGAGCCGCCTGGGGCCAACGTCCTGACTTTC. This gives the protein CANTEPPGANVLTF.

This clonotype was detected a few times. The chain's CDR3 is CASSQDSGTAINYGYTF. The CDR3 DNA sequence: TGTGCCAGCAGCCAAGATTCGGGAACAGCGATAAACTATGGCTACACCTTC. The genes are TRBV2 and TRBJ1-2; D unresolved. Germline V lookup: CDR1 SNHLY, CDR2 FYNNEI. The CDR3 spans 17 residues. V was clipped by 6 bases and J by 2 bases, with 22 bases between them. Supplemented by reference TRBV2 and TRBJ1-2, the full variable domain reads EPEVTQTPSHQVTQMGQEVILRCVPISNHLYFYWYRQILGQKVEFLVSFYNNEISEKSEIFDDQFSVERPDGSNFTLKIRSTKLEDSAMYFCASSQDSGTAINYGYTFGSGTRLTVV.

This clonotype was observed once. The chain combines TRBV2 with TRBJ2-7, with 7 bases aligning to TRBD1. CDR1 SNHLY and CDR2 FYNNEI come from the germline V gene. The CDR3 extends over 13 amino acids. J lost 3 bases, V lost 8 bases, and 7 bases had no gene match. The CDR3 spells CASRQGESYEQYF. The CDR3 DNA sequence: TGTGCCAGCCGACAGGGAGAGAGCTACGAGCAGTACTTC.

This clonotype has at least ten counts. One junction end does not reproduce the germline sequence, and a read error may be involved. The gene calls are TRBV7-7 and TRBJ2-7; tentative D call: TRBD1 (5 bases). The CDR3 is made up of 17 amino acids. Germline V CDR1 and CDR2: SSHAT, FNYEAQ (reference sequence). CDR3 region: CASSLSAGQPAVDEQYF. Written as DNA, the CDR3 is TGTGCTAGCAGCTTAAGCGCAGGGCAGCCTGCGGTGGACGAGCAGTACTTC.